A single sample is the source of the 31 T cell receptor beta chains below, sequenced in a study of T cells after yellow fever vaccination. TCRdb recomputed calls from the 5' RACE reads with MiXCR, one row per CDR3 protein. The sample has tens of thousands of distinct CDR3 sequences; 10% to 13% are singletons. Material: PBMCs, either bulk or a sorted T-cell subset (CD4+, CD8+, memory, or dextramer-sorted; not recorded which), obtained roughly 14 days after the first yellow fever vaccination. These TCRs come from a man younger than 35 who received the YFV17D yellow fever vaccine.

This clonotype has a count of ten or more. The CDR3 nucleotides are TGCAGTGCTAGAACCGCGTTGGACCGGGTTAATGAAAAACTGTTTTTT. It is translated as CSARTALDRVNEKLFF. V is TRBV20-1 and J is TRBJ1-4; D is unclear. Trimming left V 2 bases short and J 4 bases short, with 17 bases between. CDR1 and CDR2 (germline): DFQATT, SNEGSKA (reference sequence). This CDR3 spans 16 amino acids.

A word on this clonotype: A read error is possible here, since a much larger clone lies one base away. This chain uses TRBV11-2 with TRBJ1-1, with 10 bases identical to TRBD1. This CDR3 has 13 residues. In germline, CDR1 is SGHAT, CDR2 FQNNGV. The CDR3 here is CASSGQGDTGAFF. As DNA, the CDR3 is TGTGCCAGCAGTGGACAGGGGGACACTGGAGCTTTCTTT.

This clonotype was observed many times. The CDR3, as DNA: TGTGCCAGCAGCTTAGGTGGAGGACTTACCTACGAGCAGTACTTC. It specifies CASSLGGGLTYEQYF. V usage is TRBV7-2 and J usage is TRBJ2-7; tentatively, D is TRBD2 (5 bases). V shed 1 base and J shed 2 bases, with 12 bases lying between them. This CDR3 contains 15 residues. Germline V lookup: CDR1 SGHTA, CDR2 FQGNSA. Using reference TRBV7-2 and TRBJ2-7 for the parts outside the CDR3, the full variable domain is GAGVSQSPSNKVTEKGKDVELRCDPISGHTALYWYRQSLGQGLEFLIYFQGNSAPDKSGLPSDRFSAERTGGSVSTLTIQRTQQEDSAVYLCASSLGGGLTYEQYFGPGTRLTVT.

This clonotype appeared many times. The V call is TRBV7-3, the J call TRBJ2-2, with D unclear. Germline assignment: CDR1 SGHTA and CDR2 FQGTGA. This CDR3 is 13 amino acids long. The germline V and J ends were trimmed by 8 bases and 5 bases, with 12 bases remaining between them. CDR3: CASRETNTGELFF. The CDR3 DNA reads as TGTGCCAGCCGTGAGACCAATACCGGGGAGCTGTTTTTT.

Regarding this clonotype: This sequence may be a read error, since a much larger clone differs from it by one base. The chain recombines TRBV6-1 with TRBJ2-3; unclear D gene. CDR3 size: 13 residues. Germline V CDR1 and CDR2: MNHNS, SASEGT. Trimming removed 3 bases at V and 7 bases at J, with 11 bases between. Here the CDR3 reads CASSDRQPYTQYF. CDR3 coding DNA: TGTGCCAGCAGTGACCGCCAGCCATATACGCAGTATTTT.

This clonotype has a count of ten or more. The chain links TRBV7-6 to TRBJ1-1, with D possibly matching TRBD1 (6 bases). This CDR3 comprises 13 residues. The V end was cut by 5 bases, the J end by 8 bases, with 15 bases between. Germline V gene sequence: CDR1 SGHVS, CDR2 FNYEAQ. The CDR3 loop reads CASSVQTGTEAFF. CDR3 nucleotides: TGTGCCAGCAGCGTACAAACAGGGACCGAAGCTTTCTTT.

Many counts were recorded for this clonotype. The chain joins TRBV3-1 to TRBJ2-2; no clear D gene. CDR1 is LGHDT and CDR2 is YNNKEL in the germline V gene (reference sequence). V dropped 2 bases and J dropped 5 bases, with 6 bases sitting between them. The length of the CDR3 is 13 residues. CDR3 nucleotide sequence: TGTGCCAGCAGCCAATCTGTTACCGGGGAGCTGTTTTTT. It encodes CASSQSVTGELFF.

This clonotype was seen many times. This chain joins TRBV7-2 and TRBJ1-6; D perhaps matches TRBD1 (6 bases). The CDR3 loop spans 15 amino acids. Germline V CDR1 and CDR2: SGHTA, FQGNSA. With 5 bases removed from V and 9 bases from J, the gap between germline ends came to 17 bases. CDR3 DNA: TGTGCCAGCAGCGGCCGGGACATACTGAGTTCACCCCTCCACTTT. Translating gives CASSGRDILSSPLHF.

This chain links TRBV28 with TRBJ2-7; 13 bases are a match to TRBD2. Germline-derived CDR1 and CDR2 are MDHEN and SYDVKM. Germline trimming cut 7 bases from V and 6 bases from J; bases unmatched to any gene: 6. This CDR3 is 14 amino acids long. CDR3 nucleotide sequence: TGTGCCAGCATTAGGACTAGCGGGGGTTTCGAGCAGTACGTC. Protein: CASIRTSGGFEQYV.

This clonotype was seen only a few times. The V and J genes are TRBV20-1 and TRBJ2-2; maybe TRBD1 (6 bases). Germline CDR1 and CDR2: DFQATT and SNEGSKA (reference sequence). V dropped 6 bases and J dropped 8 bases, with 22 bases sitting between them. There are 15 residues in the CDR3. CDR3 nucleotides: TGCAGTGCGGAGTCCGGGACACACCCCTGGGGGGAGCTGTTTTTT. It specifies CSAESGTHPWGELFF.

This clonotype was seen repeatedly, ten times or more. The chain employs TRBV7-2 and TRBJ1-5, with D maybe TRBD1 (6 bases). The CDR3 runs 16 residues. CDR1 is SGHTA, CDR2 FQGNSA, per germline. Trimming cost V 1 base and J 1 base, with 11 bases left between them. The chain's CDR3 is CASSLGGGRSNQPQHF. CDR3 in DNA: TGTGCCAGCAGCTTAGGAGGGGGGCGAAGCAATCAGCCCCAGCATTTT.

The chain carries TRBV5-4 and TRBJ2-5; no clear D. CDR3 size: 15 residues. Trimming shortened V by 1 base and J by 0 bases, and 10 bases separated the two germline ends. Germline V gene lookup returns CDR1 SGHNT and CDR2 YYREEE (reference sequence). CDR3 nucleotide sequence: TGTGCCAGCAGCTTGAAGAGGAGTAACCAAGAGACCCAGTACTTC. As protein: CASSLKRSNQETQYF.

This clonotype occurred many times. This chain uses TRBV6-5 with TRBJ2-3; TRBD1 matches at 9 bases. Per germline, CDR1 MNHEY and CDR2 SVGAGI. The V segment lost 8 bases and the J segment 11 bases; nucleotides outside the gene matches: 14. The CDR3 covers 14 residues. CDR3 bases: TGTGCCAGCGGACTCACCGGGACAGGGAGTGGGCAGTATTTT. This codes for CASGLTGTGSGQYF.

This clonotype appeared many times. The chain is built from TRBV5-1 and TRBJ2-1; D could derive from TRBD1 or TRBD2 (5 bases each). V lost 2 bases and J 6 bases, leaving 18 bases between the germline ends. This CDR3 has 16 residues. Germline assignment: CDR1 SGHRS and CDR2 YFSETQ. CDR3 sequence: CASSLWDPSLVNEQFF. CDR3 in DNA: TGCGCCAGCAGCTTATGGGACCCGTCCCTTGTCAATGAGCAGTTCTTC.

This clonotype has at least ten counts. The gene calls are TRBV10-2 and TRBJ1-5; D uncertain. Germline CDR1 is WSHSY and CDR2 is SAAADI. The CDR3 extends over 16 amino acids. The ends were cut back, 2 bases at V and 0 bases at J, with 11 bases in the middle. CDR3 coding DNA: TGCGCCAGCAGTGAGAATCCAGGAAATAGCAATCAGCCCCAGCATTTT. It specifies CASSENPGNSNQPQHF.

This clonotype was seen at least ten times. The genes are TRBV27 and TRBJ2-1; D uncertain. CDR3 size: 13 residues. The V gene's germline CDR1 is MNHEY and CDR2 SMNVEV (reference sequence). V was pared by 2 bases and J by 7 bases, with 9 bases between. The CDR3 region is CASSLMGRNEQFF. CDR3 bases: TGTGCCAGCAGTTTAATGGGAAGGAATGAGCAGTTCTTC.

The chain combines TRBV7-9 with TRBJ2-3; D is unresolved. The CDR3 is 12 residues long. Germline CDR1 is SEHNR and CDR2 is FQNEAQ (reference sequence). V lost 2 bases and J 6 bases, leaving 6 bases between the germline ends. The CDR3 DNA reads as TGTGCCAGCAGCTTATATGGGGATACGCAGTATTTT. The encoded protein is CASSLYGDTQYF.

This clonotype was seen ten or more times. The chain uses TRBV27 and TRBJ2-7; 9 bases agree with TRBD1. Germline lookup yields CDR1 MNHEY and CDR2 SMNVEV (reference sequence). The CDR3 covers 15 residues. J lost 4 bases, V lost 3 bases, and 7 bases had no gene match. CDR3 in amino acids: CASSFSGQGGYEQYV. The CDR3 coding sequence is TGTGCCAGCAGTTTTTCGGGACAGGGTGGGTACGAGCAGTACGTC.

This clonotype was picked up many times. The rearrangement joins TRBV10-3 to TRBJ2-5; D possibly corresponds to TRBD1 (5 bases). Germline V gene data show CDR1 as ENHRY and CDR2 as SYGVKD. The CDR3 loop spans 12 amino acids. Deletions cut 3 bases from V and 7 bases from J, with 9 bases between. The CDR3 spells CAISDPRGTQYF. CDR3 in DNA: TGTGCCATCAGTGACCCTAGGGGGACCCAGTACTTC.

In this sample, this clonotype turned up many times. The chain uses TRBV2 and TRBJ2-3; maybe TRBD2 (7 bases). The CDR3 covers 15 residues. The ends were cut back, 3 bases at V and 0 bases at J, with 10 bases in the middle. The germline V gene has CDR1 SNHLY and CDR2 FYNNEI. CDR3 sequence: CASSDGGPSTDTQYF. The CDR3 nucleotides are TGTGCCAGCAGTGACGGGGGGCCCAGCACAGATACGCAGTATTTT.

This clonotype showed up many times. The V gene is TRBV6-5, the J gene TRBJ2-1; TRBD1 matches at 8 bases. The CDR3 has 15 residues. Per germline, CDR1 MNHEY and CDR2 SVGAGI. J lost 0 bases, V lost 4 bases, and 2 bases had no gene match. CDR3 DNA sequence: TGTGCCAGCAGTTCCACAGGGGGCTCCTACAATGAGCAGTTCTTC. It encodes CASSSTGGSYNEQFF.

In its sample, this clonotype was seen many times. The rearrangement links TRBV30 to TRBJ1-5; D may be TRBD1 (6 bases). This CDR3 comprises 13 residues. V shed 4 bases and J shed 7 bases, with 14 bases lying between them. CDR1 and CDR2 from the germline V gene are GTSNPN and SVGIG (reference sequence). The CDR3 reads CAWNGGRGQPQHF. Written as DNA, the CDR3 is TGTGCCTGGAACGGGGGGCGGGGACAGCCCCAGCATTTT.

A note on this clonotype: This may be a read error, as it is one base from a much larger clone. CDR3: CASSQVGAWDTQYF. DNA of the CDR3: TGCGCCAGCAGCCAAGTCGGAGCGTGGGATACGCAGTATTTT. The chain carries TRBV4-1 and TRBJ2-3; D gene uncertain. Trimming removed 1 base from V and 6 bases from J, with 11 bases in between. This CDR3 contains 14 residues. The germline V gene has CDR1 MGHRA and CDR2 YSYEKL.

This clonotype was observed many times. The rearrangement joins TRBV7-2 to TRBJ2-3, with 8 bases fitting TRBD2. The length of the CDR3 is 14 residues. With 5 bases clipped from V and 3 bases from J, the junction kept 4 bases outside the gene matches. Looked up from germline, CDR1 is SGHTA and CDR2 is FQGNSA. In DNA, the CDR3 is TGTGCCAGCAGCCAAGGACTAGCAACAGATACGCAGTATTTT. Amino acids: CASSQGLATDTQYF.

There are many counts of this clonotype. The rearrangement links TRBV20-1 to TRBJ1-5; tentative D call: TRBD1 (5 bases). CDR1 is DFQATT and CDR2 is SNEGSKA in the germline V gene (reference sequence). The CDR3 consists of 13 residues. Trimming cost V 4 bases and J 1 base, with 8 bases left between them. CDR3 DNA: TGCAGTGCTATTGGGGCGAGCAATCAGCCCCAGCATTTT. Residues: CSAIGASNQPQHF.

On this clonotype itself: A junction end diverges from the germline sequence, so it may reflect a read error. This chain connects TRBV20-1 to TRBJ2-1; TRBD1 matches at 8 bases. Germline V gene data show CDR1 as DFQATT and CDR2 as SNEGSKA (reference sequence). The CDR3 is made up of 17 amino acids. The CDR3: CCASPVEGQGYHNEQFF. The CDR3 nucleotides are TGCTGTGCTAGTCCTGTTGAAGGACAGGGCTATCACAATGAGCAGTTCTTC.

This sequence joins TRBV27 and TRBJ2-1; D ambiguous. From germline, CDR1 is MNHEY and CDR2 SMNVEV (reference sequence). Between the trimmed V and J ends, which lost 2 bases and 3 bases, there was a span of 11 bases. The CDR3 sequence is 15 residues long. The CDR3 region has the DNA TGTGCCAGCAGTTTAGACGTGGGCGACTACAATGAGCAGTTCTTC. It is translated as CASSLDVGDYNEQFF.

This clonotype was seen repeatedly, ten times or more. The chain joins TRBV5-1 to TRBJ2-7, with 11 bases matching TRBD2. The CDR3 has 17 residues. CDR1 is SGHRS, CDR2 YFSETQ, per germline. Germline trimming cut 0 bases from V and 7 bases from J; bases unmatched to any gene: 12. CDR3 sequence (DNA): TGCGCCAGCAGCTTGGCCCCAACTAGCGGGGGAATTTGGGAGCAGTACGTC. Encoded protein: CASSLAPTSGGIWEQYV.

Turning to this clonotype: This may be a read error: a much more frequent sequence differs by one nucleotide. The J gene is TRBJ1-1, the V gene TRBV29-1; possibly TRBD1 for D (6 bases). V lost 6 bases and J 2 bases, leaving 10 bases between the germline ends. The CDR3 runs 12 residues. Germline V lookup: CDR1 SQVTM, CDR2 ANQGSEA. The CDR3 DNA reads TGCAGCGTAGGACAGATTAACACTGAAGCTTTCTTT. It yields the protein CSVGQINTEAFF.

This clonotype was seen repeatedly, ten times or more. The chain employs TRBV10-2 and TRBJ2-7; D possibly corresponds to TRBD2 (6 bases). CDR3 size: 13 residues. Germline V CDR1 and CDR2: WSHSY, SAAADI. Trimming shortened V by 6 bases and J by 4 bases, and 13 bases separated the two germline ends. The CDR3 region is CASSRDLLYEQYF. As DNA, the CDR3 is TGCGCCAGCAGCCGGGACTTATTATACGAGCAGTACTTC.

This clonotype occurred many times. CDR3 in DNA: TGTGCCAGCAGCTTTCAGGGGGGGCGGTACGAGCAGTACTTC. Its protein is CASSFQGGRYEQYF. V usage is TRBV7-8 and J usage is TRBJ2-7; perhaps D is TRBD1 or TRBD2 (7 bases each). The germline gives CDR1 SGHVS, CDR2 FQNEAQ. The ends were cut back, 3 bases at V and 4 bases at J, with 13 bases in the middle. The CDR3 is 14 residues long.